This record looks at one TCR beta chain sequence and its context. Original data processing: Researchers report that nucleated cell counts were estimated from reference gene primer amplification. Sequencing used immunoSEQ multiplex PCR; TCRdb keeps in-frame clones, though not all of them. The D gene and trimming were derived from the DNA, and the V and J assignments and clone size from that table. The sample lists under 100,000 clones; roughly 86% were seen once. This record comes from a study of blood T cell repertoires in COVID-19. On the study more broadly: Sites in the United States, Italy and Spain provided acute and convalescent COVID-19 samples. PBMCs, B-cell-depleted T cells, or T cells provided the cDNA or gDNA that made up the material.

The germline CDR1 and CDR2 sequences are KGHSH and LQKENI. CDR3 length equals 15 residues. V was clipped by 11 bases and J by 3 bases, with 23 bases between them. The rearrangement uses TRBV18 and TRBJ2-7, with D perhaps TRBD2 (6 bases). The material sequenced was peripheral blood. The receptor's source is a man in his sixties with acute or convalescent COVID-19. CDR3 sequence (DNA): TGTGCCTCCCGGCGGGGCGGACCCACTAGCTACGAGCAGTACTTC. This gives the protein CASRRGGPTSYEQYF.